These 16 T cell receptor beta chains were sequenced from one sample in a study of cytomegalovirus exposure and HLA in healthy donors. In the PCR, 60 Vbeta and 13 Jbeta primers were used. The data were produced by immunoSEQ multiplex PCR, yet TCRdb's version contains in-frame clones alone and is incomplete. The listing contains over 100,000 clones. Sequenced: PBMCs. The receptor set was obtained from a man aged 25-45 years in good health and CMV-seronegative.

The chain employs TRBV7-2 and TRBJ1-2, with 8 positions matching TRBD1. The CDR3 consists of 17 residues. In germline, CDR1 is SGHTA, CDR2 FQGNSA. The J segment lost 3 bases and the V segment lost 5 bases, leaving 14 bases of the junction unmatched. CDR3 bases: TGTGCCAGCAGCCCTGACTACCGGGACAGGATAGACTATGGCTACACCTTC. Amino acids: CASSPDYRDRIDYGYTF.

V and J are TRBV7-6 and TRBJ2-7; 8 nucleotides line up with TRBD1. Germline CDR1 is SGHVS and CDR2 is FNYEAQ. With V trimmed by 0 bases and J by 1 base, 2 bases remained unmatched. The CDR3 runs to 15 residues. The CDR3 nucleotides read TGTGCCAGCAGCTTAGCAGACAGGGGTTCCTACGAGCAGTACTTC. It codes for CASSLADRGSYEQYF. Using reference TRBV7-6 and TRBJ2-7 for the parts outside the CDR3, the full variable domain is GAGVSQSPRYKVTKRGQDVALRCDPISGHVSLYWYRQALGQGPEFLTYFNYEAQQDKSGLPNDRFSAERPEGSISTLTIQRTEQRDSAMYRCASSLADRGSYEQYFGPGTRLTVT.

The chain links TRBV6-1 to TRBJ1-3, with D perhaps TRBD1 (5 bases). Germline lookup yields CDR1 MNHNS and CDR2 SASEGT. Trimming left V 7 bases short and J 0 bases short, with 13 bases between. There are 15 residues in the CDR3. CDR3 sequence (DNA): TGTGCCAGCACCGTCGACAGAACCTCTGGAAACACCATATATTTT. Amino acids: CASTVDRTSGNTIYF.

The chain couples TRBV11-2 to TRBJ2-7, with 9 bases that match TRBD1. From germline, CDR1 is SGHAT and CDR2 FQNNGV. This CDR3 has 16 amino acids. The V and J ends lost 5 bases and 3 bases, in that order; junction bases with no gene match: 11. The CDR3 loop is CASSARGQGIGYEQYF. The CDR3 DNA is TGTGCCAGCAGCGCCCGGGGACAGGGTATCGGCTACGAGCAGTACTTC.

This CDR3 reads CATSREGWGGDEQFF. The CDR3 DNA reads TGTGCCACCAGCAGAGAGGGGTGGGGGGGCGATGAGCAGTTCTTC. This rearrangement joins TRBV15 to TRBJ2-1; D is possibly TRBD2 (7 bases). V was trimmed by 0 bases and J by 8 bases, leaving 14 bases between them. The CDR3 totals 15 residues. The germline gives CDR1 LNHNV, CDR2 YYDKDF (reference sequence).

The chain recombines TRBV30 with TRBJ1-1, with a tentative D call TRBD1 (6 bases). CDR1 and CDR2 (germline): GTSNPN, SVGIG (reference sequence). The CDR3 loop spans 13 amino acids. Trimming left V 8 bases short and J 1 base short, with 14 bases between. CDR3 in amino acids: CAGSKQGNTEAFF. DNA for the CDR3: TGTGCCGGATCTAAACAGGGGAACACTGAAGCTTTCTTT.

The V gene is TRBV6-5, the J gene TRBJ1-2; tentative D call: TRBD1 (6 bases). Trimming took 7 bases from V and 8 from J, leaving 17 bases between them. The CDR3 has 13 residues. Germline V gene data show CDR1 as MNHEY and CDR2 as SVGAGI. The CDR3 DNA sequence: TGTGCCAGCACACCGGGGGGGGGCATCGGCTACACCTTC. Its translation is CASTPGGGIGYTF.

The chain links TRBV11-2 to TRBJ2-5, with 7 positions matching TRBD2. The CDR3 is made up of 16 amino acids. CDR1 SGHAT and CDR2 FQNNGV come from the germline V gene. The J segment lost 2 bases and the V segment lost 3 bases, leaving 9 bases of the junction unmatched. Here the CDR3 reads CASSFSGGLKQETQYF. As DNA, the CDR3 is TGTGCCAGCAGCTTTTCCGGGGGACTAAAACAAGAGACCCAGTACTTC.

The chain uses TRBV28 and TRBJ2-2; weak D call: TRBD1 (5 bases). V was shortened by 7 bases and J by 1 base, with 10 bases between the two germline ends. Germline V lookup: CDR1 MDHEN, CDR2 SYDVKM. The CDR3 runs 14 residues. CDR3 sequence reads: CASTEDRNTGELFF. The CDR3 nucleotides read TGTGCCAGCACTGAAGACAGGAACACCGGGGAGCTGTTTTTT.

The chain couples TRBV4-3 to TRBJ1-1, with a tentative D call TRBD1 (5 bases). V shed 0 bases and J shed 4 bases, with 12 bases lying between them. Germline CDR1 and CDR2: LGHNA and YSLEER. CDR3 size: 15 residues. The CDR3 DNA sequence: TGCGCCAGCAGCCAAGAGCAGGGATTGGGCACTGAAGCTTTCTTT. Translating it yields CASSQEQGLGTEAFF.

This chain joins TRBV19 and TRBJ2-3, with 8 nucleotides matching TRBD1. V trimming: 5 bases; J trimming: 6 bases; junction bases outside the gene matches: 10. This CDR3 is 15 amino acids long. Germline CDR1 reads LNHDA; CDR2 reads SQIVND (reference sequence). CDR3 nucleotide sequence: TGTGCCAGTAGTTGGGACAGGTCAAAATCCGATACGCAGTATTTT. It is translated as CASSWDRSKSDTQYF.

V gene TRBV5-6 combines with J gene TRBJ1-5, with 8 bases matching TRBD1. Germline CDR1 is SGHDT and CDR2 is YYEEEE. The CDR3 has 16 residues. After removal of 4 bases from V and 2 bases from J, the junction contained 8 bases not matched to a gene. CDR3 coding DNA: TGTGCCAGCAGCGGGGGGGTGACAGGGGGCAATCAGCCCCAGCATTTT. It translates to CASSGGVTGGNQPQHF.

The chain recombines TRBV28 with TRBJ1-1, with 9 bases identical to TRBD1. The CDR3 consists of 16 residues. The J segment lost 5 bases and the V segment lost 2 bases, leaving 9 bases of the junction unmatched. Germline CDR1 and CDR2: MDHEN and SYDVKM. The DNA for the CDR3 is TGTGCCAGCAGTTTAGTGGCGGGACAGGGAGAGACTGAAGCTTTCTTT. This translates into CASSLVAGQGETEAFF. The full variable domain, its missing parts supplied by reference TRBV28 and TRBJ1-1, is DVKVTQSSRYLVKRTGEKVFLECVQDMDHENMFWYRQDPGLGLRLIYFSYDVKMKEKGDIPEGYSVSREKKERFSLILESASTNQTSMYLCASSLVAGQGETEAFFGQGTRLTVV.

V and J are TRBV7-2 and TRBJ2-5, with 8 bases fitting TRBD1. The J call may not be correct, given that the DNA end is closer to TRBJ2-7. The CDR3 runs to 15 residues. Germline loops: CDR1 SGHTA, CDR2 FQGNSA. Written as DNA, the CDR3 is TGTGCCAGCACCGAGGACAGGGCCGGGGTCCACGAGCAGTACTTC. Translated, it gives CASTEDRAGVHEQYF.

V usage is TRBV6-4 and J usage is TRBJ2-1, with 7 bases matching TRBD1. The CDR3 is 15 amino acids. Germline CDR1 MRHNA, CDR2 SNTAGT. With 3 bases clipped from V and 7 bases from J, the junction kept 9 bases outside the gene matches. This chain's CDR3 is CASSDRSGGTNEQFF. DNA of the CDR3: TGTGCCAGCAGTGATCGGTCAGGGGGTACAAATGAGCAGTTCTTC.

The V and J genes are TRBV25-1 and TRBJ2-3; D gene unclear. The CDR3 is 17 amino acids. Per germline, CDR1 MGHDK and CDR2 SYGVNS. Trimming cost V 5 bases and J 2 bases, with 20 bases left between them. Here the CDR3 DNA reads TGTGCCAGCAGTTCAGGCAGGTCTGCACTGTTCACAGATACGCAGTATTTT. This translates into CASSSGRSALFTDTQYF.